This T cell receptor beta chain was sequenced during a study of glioma-infiltrating T cells. Germline loops: CDR1 SGHRS, CDR2 YFSETQ. This CDR3 is built from 18 residues. Using RNA template, CDR3s of TCR alpha and beta were amplified with iRepertoire arm-PCR. TCRdb passed the multiplex PCR reads through MiXCR, listing each CDR3 protein once. The table records fewer than 200,000 distinct CDR3 sequences, approximately 30% of them present only once. A remark on this clonotype: At one end the junction does not follow the germline gene, possibly because of a read error.

Specimen: glioma tissue, nonneoplastic brain tissue, or PBMCs (not recorded which). V usage is TRBV5-1 and J usage is TRBJ2-1; 9 nucleotides match TRBD1. The receptor was derived from a human donor with low-grade glioma or glioblastoma, undergoing nonglioma brain surgery, or in good health (not recorded which). The CDR3 region is CASGLTLRDRVTYNEQFF. The CDR3 DNA reads as TGCGCCAGCGGCTTGACACTCCGGGACAGGGTAACCTACAATGAGCAGTTCTTC. Full variable domain (remainder filled in from reference TRBV5-1 and TRBJ2-1): KAGVTQTPRYLIKTRGQQVTLSCSPISGHRSVSWYQQTPGQGLQFLFEYFSETQRNKGNFPGRFSGRQFSNSRSEMNVSTLELGDSALYLCASGLTLRDRVTYNEQFFGPGTRLTVL.